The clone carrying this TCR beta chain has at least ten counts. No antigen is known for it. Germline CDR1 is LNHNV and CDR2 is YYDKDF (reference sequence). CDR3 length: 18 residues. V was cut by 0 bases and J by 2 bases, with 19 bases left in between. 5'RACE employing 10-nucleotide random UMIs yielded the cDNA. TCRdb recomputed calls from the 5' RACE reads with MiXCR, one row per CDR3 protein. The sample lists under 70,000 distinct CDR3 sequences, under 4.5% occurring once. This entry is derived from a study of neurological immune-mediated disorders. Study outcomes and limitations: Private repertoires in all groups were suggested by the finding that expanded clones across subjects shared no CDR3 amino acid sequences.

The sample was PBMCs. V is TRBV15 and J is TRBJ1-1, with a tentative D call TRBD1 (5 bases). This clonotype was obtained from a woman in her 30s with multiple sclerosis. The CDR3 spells CATSRDQGTVRGNTEAFF. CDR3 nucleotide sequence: TGTGCCACCAGCAGAGATCAGGGAACAGTGAGGGGAAACACTGAAGCTTTCTTT.